Listed here are 7 T cell receptor beta chains from one sample, sequenced in a study of T cell responses to AZD1222 COVID-19 vaccine. Only in-frame clones appear in the TCRdb table, and some are missing; sequencing was by immunoSEQ multiplex PCR. Of 97,000 or so clones in the sample, 88% were seen once. Sequenced here: peripheral blood, sampled on day 0 of AZD1222 vaccination. Receptor source: an adult in good health.

The chain combines TRBV3-1 (or the pseudogene TRBV3-2) with TRBJ2-7; TRBD1 aligns across 8 bases. Trimming at V came to 1 base and at J to 2 bases, leaving 10 bases not matched to a gene. This CDR3 region has 17 residues. Germline V gene data show CDR1 as LGHDT and CDR2 as YNNKEL (reference sequence). The CDR3 DNA is TGTGCCAGCAGCCAAGGGAGACAGGGGCTAGCAGCCTACGAGCAGTACTTC. Translating it yields CASSQGRQGLAAYEQYF.

The V call is TRBV6-2 or TRBV6-3, the J call TRBJ1-2; 7 nucleotides match TRBD1. The trim removed 4 bases at V and 3 bases at J, leaving 5 bases unmatched. Looked up from germline, CDR1 is MNHEY and CDR2 is SVGEGT. This CDR3 spans 14 amino acids. In DNA, the CDR3 is TGTGCCAGCAGTTCCCCTGACAGGGACTATGGCTACACCTTC. This codes for CASSSPDRDYGYTF.

Here the CDR3 reads CASSLGLGSGVSYNEQFF. In DNA, the CDR3 is TGTGCCAGCAGCTTGGGATTGGGGTCTGGTGTGTCCTACAATGAGCAGTTCTTC. The V call is TRBV7-9, the J call TRBJ2-1; D remains ambiguous. The germline V and J ends were trimmed by 3 bases and 1 base, with 19 bases remaining between them. Germline CDR1 reads SEHNR; CDR2 reads FQNEAQ (reference sequence). The CDR3 extends over 18 amino acids.

The chain carries TRBV2 and TRBJ1-5; maybe TRBD1 (5 bases). Germline V lookup: CDR1 SNHLY, CDR2 FYNNEI. The CDR3 spans 14 residues. V was shortened by 6 bases and J by 0 bases, with 9 bases between the two germline ends. CDR3 sequence reads: CASSQGSSNQPQHF. The CDR3 DNA reads as TGTGCCAGCAGCCAGGGCAGTAGCAATCAGCCCCAGCATTTT.

The V gene is TRBV18, the J gene TRBJ2-3, with TRBD2 matching 10 bases. CDR1 and CDR2 (germline): KGHSH, LQKENI. This CDR3 region has 15 residues. The junction had 7 bases not matched to a gene; V was cut back by 6 bases and J by 4 bases. CDR3 DNA: TGTGCCAGCTCCCTGCTAGCGGGAGACGCAGATACGCAGTATTTT. Encoded protein: CASSLLAGDADTQYF.

The chain joins TRBV4-3 to TRBJ2-4; no definite D call. Germline CDR1 reads LGHNA; CDR2 reads YSLEER. Trimming shortened V by 0 bases and J by 4 bases, and 19 bases separated the two germline ends. The CDR3 contains 18 residues. Here the CDR3 DNA reads TGCGCCAGCAGCCAAGATGCGGCGGCTCCTCTGTTGAAAAACATTCAGTACTTC. Its translation is CASSQDAAAPLLKNIQYF.

The chain carries TRBV3-1 (or the pseudogene TRBV3-2) and TRBJ1-1; D ambiguous. V was clipped by 1 base and J by 0 bases, with 6 bases between them. The CDR3 runs to 14 residues. CDR1 LGHDT and CDR2 YNNKEL come from the germline V gene (reference sequence). DNA of the CDR3: TGTGCCAGCAGCCAAGGGATTGTGAACACTGAAGCTTTCTTT. Translated: CASSQGIVNTEAFF.